These T cell receptor beta chains were read from a single sample in a study of blood T cell repertoires in COVID-19. Assay: immunoSEQ multiplex PCR; the TCRdb copy retains only in-frame clones and omits some. This table has about 68,000 clones, roughly nine tenths appearing once. The sample consisted of peripheral blood. All receptors come from a woman in her 50s with COVID-19, enrolled during active disease. The CDR3 runs from the conserved cysteine through the conserved F or W. A D gene is named only where the DNA matches it firmly. Size is stated for part of the rows, as once, few or many counts, or as a class when the clone is expanded.

CDR3nt: TGTGCCAGCAGTGACGCTAGCGGGAGGGCCAGAGAGACCCAGTACTTC
CDR3aa: CASSDASGRARETQYF
j_gene: TRBJ2-5
d_gene: TRBD2
abundance: NA
v_gene: TRBV6-1

CDR3nt: TGTGCCAGCAGTTACAGGGTGGGAGGCTACACCTTC
CDR3aa: CASSYRVGGYTF
j_gene: TRBJ1-2
d_gene: NA
abundance: NA
v_gene: TRBV28

CDR3nt: TGCGCCAGCAGCTTGGCCGGTGGAGGGAGAATGAACACTGAAGCTTTCTTT
CDR3aa: CASSLAGGGRMNTEAFF
j_gene: TRBJ1-1
d_gene: NA
abundance: few
v_gene: TRBV5-1

CDR3nt: TGTGCCAGCAGTTACGGGGCAAGCAATCAGCCCCAGCATTTT
CDR3aa: CASSYGASNQPQHF
j_gene: TRBJ1-5
d_gene: NA
abundance: NA
v_gene: TRBV6-5

CDR3nt: TGTGCCAGCTCACTCGGGGATGAGCAGTTCTTC
CDR3aa: CASSLGDEQFF
j_gene: TRBJ2-1
d_gene: NA
abundance: NA
v_gene: TRBV18

CDR3nt: TGTGCCAGCAGCTTATCAGGGTCCTTCACAGATACGCAGTATTTT
CDR3aa: CASSLSGSFTDTQYF
j_gene: TRBJ2-3
d_gene: NA
abundance: NA
v_gene: TRBV7-2

CDR3nt: TGTGCCAGCAGTACCCCAACTAGCACAGATACGCAGTATTTT
CDR3aa: CASSTPTSTDTQYF
j_gene: TRBJ2-3
d_gene: NA
abundance: NA
v_gene: TRBV27

CDR3nt: TGCGCCAGCAGCATTAGCGGGGTCCCAGATACGCAGTATTTT
CDR3aa: CASSISGVPDTQYF
j_gene: TRBJ2-3
d_gene: TRBD2
abundance: NA
v_gene: TRBV5-1

CDR3nt: TGTGCCAGCAGCCGACCGGGACAAAAGTACGAGCAGTACTTC
CDR3aa: CASSRPGQKYEQYF
j_gene: TRBJ2-7
d_gene: NA
abundance: NA
v_gene: TRBV6-2/TRBV6-3

CDR3nt: TGTGCCACCAGTCCGGGAGGCGTAAGACACAATGAGCAGTTCTTC
CDR3aa: CATSPGGVRHNEQFF
j_gene: TRBJ2-1
d_gene: TRBD2
abundance: NA
v_gene: TRBV24-1

CDR3nt: TGCGCCAGCAAATTTGACAGATCGTTCGGGGAGCAGTACTTC
CDR3aa: CASKFDRSFGEQYF
j_gene: TRBJ2-7
d_gene: NA
abundance: NA
v_gene: TRBV5-1

CDR3nt: TGTGCCAGCAGCTTAGCCCCCCACCGCAGGGGCAATCAGCCCCAGCATTTT
CDR3aa: CASSLAPHRRGNQPQHF
j_gene: TRBJ1-5
d_gene: NA
abundance: NA
v_gene: TRBV7-8

CDR3nt: TGTGCCAGCAGTTTAACAGGGAGGGGCTATGGCTACACCTTC
CDR3aa: CASSLTGRGYGYTF
j_gene: TRBJ1-2
d_gene: NA
abundance: NA
v_gene: TRBV28

CDR3nt: TGTGCCTGGAGTACAGGCATCCATCAGCCCCAGCATTTT
CDR3aa: CAWSTGIHQPQHF
j_gene: TRBJ1-5
d_gene: NA
abundance: NA
v_gene: TRBV30

CDR3nt: TGTGCCAGCAGCACGACTAGCGGGACGGAGACCCAGTACTTC
CDR3aa: CASSTTSGTETQYF
j_gene: TRBJ2-5
d_gene: TRBD2
abundance: NA
v_gene: TRBV5-4

CDR3nt: TGTGCCAGCACAGGCGGACTCCGGACCTACGAGCAGTACTTC
CDR3aa: CASTGGLRTYEQYF
j_gene: TRBJ2-7
d_gene: NA
abundance: NA
v_gene: TRBV3-1/TRBV3-2

CDR3nt: TGTGCCAGCAGCTTAGTGGGGACTAGCGGTACTCATTTCTACGAGCAGTACTTC
CDR3aa: CASSLVGTSGTHFYEQYF
j_gene: TRBJ2-7
d_gene: TRBD2
abundance: NA
v_gene: TRBV7-2

CDR3nt: TGTGCCAGCAGCTTGGGACTTTCTACTGGTGGGAACACCGGGGAGCTGTTTTTT
CDR3aa: CASSLGLSTGGNTGELFF
j_gene: TRBJ2-2
d_gene: NA
abundance: NA
v_gene: TRBV5-4

CDR3nt: TGTGCCAGCAGCGGAGACAATAATGAGCAGTTCTTC
CDR3aa: CASSGDNNEQFF
j_gene: TRBJ2-1
d_gene: NA
abundance: NA
v_gene: TRBV9

CDR3nt: TGTGCCTGGAGTCCCCAGGCGTCGTGGAGGGGATATGGCTACACCTTC
CDR3aa: CAWSPQASWRGYGYTF
j_gene: TRBJ1-2
d_gene: NA
abundance: NA
v_gene: TRBV30

CDR3nt: TGCGCCAGCAGCTTGCAGGGACGCGGGCTCCTAGCGGGGGCCTACGAGCAGTACTTC
CDR3aa: CASSLQGRGLLAGAYEQYF
j_gene: TRBJ2-7
d_gene: TRBD2
abundance: NA
v_gene: TRBV5-1

CDR3nt: TGCGCCAGCAGCCAAGTGGTTCAGGTTGGGACCCAGTACTTC
CDR3aa: CASSQVVQVGTQYF
j_gene: TRBJ2-5
d_gene: NA
abundance: few
v_gene: TRBV4-1

CDR3nt: TGTGCCACTAGCCACGAGCAGTACTTC
CDR3aa: CATSHEQYF
j_gene: TRBJ2-7
d_gene: NA
abundance: NA
v_gene: TRBV13

CDR3nt: TGCGCCAGCAGCCAAGGGCAGGGGGATGCCTACGAGCAGTACTTC
CDR3aa: CASSQGQGDAYEQYF
j_gene: TRBJ2-7
d_gene: TRBD1
abundance: NA
v_gene: TRBV4-3

CDR3nt: TGTGCCATCGGGGGGGCGAATGAGCAGTTCTTC
CDR3aa: CAIGGANEQFF
j_gene: TRBJ2-1
d_gene: NA
abundance: NA
v_gene: TRBV10-3

CDR3nt: TGTGCCAGCAGTGATCGAGGGGGATGGGCCAACGTCCTGACTTTC
CDR3aa: CASSDRGGWANVLTF
j_gene: TRBJ2-6
d_gene: NA
abundance: NA
v_gene: TRBV6-1

CDR3nt: TGCGCCAGCAGCCAAGTACGAGGGCGGCAATCTAGCACAGATACGCAGTATTTT
CDR3aa: CASSQVRGRQSSTDTQYF
j_gene: TRBJ2-3
d_gene: NA
abundance: NA
v_gene: TRBV4-1

CDR3nt: TGTGCCAGCCAGGTTTTCAATGAGCAGTTCTTC
CDR3aa: CASQVFNEQFF
j_gene: TRBJ2-1
d_gene: NA
abundance: NA
v_gene: TRBV2

CDR3nt: TGCGCCAGCAGCGCCCAGACAGCCTCGAACACCGGGGAGCTGTTTTTT
CDR3aa: CASSAQTASNTGELFF
j_gene: TRBJ2-2
d_gene: NA
abundance: NA
v_gene: TRBV5-1

CDR3nt: TGCAGCGTCAGAAAGGACAGCACCTACGAGCAGTACTTC
CDR3aa: CSVRKDSTYEQYF
j_gene: TRBJ2-7
d_gene: NA
abundance: NA
v_gene: TRBV29-1

CDR3nt: TGTGCCAGCAGCTTGGCCCGGACAATCTCCTACGAGCAGTACTTC
CDR3aa: CASSLARTISYEQYF
j_gene: TRBJ2-7
d_gene: NA
abundance: NA
v_gene: TRBV5-6

CDR3nt: TGTGCCTGGAGATCTTTCAGGGAAAACACTGAAGCTTTCTTT
CDR3aa: CAWRSFRENTEAFF
j_gene: TRBJ1-1
d_gene: NA
abundance: NA
v_gene: TRBV30

CDR3nt: TGTGCCAGCAGCTTGGGGGGGCCCTTTGAAGCTTTCTTT
CDR3aa: CASSLGGPFEAFF
j_gene: TRBJ1-1
d_gene: NA
abundance: NA
v_gene: TRBV11-2

CDR3nt: TGTGCCAGCAGCGTCGATCCAGGACAGGGGAACAAGGCCCAGCATTTT
CDR3aa: CASSVDPGQGNKAQHF
j_gene: TRBJ1-5
d_gene: TRBD1
abundance: NA
v_gene: TRBV9

CDR3nt: TGTGCCAGCAGCTTAGCCCTGAAAAACATTCAGTACTTC
CDR3aa: CASSLALKNIQYF
j_gene: TRBJ2-4
d_gene: NA
abundance: NA
v_gene: TRBV7-2

CDR3nt: TGTGCCAGCAGCCAAAGGGGGACTACCCTCGGGGAGCAGTACTTC
CDR3aa: CASSQRGTTLGEQYF
j_gene: TRBJ2-7
d_gene: NA
abundance: few
v_gene: TRBV3-1/TRBV3-2

CDR3nt: TGTGCCAGCAGCTTGTTTAGCGGCACAGATACGCAGTATTTT
CDR3aa: CASSLFSGTDTQYF
j_gene: TRBJ2-3
d_gene: NA
abundance: NA
v_gene: TRBV5-4

CDR3nt: TGTGCCAGCAGATCATCGGGGGTGGGTTCTGGAAACACCATATATTTT
CDR3aa: CASRSSGVGSGNTIYF
j_gene: TRBJ1-3
d_gene: NA
abundance: NA
v_gene: TRBV6-6

CDR3nt: TGTGCCAGCAGCGGGGGCGGCCCGAATTCACCCCTCCACTTT
CDR3aa: CASSGGGPNSPLHF
j_gene: TRBJ1-6
d_gene: NA
abundance: NA
v_gene: TRBV11-3

CDR3nt: TGTGCCAGCGAGACAACCCACTACGAGCAGTACTTC
CDR3aa: CASETTHYEQYF
j_gene: TRBJ2-7
d_gene: NA
abundance: NA
v_gene: TRBV28

CDR3nt: TGTGCCAGCAGTTTATCACAGGGATACGAGCAGTACTTC
CDR3aa: CASSLSQGYEQYF
j_gene: TRBJ2-7
d_gene: NA
abundance: NA
v_gene: TRBV27

CDR3nt: TGTGCCAGCAGGACGCAGGGGGTCGGGGAAAATGAAAAACTGTTTTTT
CDR3aa: CASRTQGVGENEKLFF
j_gene: TRBJ1-4
d_gene: TRBD1
abundance: NA
v_gene: TRBV28

CDR3nt: TGTGCCAGCAGTTACTCGATACTGCGGGAAGAGCAGTTCTTC
CDR3aa: CASSYSILREEQFF
j_gene: TRBJ2-1
d_gene: NA
abundance: NA
v_gene: TRBV6-6